This T cell receptor beta chain was found in a study of blood T cell repertoires in COVID-19. Whole-study context: Sources were T cells, B-cell-depleted T cells, or PBMCs; the material itself was cDNA or gDNA.

This CDR3 is 15 amino acids long. Germline V gives CDR1 SGDLS, CDR2 YYNGEE. V lost 0 bases, J lost 7 bases, and 6 bases stayed unmatched. In the source study's methods: Reference gene primer amplification gave nucleated cell count estimates. The table came from immunoSEQ multiplex PCR; TCRdb's copy has only in-frame clones and leaves some out. That table gives V, J and clone size, and the DNA gave D and trimming. Among tens of thousands of clones listed, under 85% were seen once. This sequence was found in a man between 60 and 75 years old with active COVID-19. J is TRBJ1-2 and V is TRBV9; 10 bases are a match to TRBD1. Material for sequencing was peripheral blood. DNA for the CDR3: TGTGCCAGCAGCGTAGGGGACAGGGGTTCGAGTGGCTACACCTTC. Protein product: CASSVGDRGSSGYTF. The full variable domain, rest sourced from reference TRBV9 and TRBJ1-2, is DSGVTQTPKHLITATGQRVTLRCSPRSGDLSVYWYQQSLDQGLQFLIQYYNGEERAKGNILERFSAQQFPDLHSELNLSSLELGDSALYFCASSVGDRGSSGYTFGSGTRLTVV.